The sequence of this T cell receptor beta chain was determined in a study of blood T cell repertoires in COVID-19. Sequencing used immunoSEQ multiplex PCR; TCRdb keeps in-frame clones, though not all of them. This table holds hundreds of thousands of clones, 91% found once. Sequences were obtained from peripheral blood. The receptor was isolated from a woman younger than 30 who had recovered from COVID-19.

The CDR3 loop is CASSPSSQTGTGELFF. The CDR3 DNA reads TGTGCCAGCAGCCCATCATCCCAGACAGGGACCGGGGAGCTGTTTTTT. The chain recombines TRBV7-9 with TRBJ2-2; 7 bases line up with TRBD1. The ends lost 5 bases at V and 5 bases at J; junction bases unmatched: 11. Germline-derived CDR1 and CDR2 are SEHNR and FQNEAQ (reference sequence). The length of the CDR3 is 16 residues.